These T cell receptor beta chains were read from a single sample in a study of early T cells in non-severe SARS-CoV-2 infection. MiXCR was run by TCRdb on the 5' RACE reads, yielding one entry per CDR3 protein. In the table there are 40,000 to 45,000 distinct CDR3 sequences, approximately 6.3% of which are singletons. The specimen comprised whole blood, sampled at baseline. These receptors originate from an adult who was a healthcare worker with PCR-confirmed SARS-CoV-2 infection or an uninfected control (not recorded which). The CDR3 runs from the conserved cysteine through the conserved F or W. D genes are given only for firm matches. Only some rows state a clone size, as once, few, many or a class for expanded clones.

abundance: many
j_gene: TRBJ1-3
d_gene: .
v_gene: TRBV25-1
CDR3aa: CASLQDTGNTIYF
CDR3nt: TGTGCCAGCCTACAGGATACTGGAAACACCATATATTTT

abundance: .
j_gene: TRBJ2-7
d_gene: TRBD1
v_gene: TRBV7-9
CDR3aa: CASRQTGDAYEQYF
CDR3nt: TGTGCCAGCAGACAGACAGGGGACGCCTACGAGCAGTACTTC

abundance: many
j_gene: TRBJ2-5
d_gene: .
v_gene: TRBV5-4
CDR3aa: CASSLRLADETQYF
CDR3nt: TGTGCCAGCAGCTTGAGGCTAGCCGACGAGACCCAGTACTTC

abundance: .
j_gene: TRBJ2-5
d_gene: TRBD1
v_gene: TRBV7-2
CDR3aa: CTSSLAPYGQGAGQETQYF
CDR3nt: TGTACCAGCAGCTTAGCCCCATATGGACAGGGTGCGGGGCAAGAGACCCAGTACTTC

abundance: many
j_gene: TRBJ1-1
d_gene: TRBD1
v_gene: TRBV6-6
CDR3aa: CASSLQGATEAFF
CDR3nt: TGTGCCAGCAGCTTACAGGGGGCCACTGAAGCTTTCTTT

abundance: many
j_gene: TRBJ2-1
d_gene: .
v_gene: TRBV2
CDR3aa: CASSDYSVTYNEQFF
CDR3nt: TGTGCCAGCAGCGACTATAGCGTTACCTACAATGAGCAGTTCTTC

abundance: few
j_gene: TRBJ2-7
d_gene: .
v_gene: TRBV18
CDR3aa: CASSPPFGEQYF
CDR3nt: TGTGCCAGCTCACCACCGTTCGGGGAGCAGTACTTC

abundance: .
j_gene: TRBJ1-2
d_gene: TRBD1
v_gene: TRBV25-1
CDR3aa: CASARDRDGYTF
CDR3nt: TGTGCCAGCGCAAGGGACAGGGATGGCTACACCTTC

abundance: .
j_gene: TRBJ2-7
d_gene: TRBD1
v_gene: TRBV11-1
CDR3aa: CASSSGQGIHEQYF
CDR3nt: TGTGCCAGCAGCTCGGGACAGGGGATCCACGAGCAGTACTTC

abundance: .
j_gene: TRBJ1-3
d_gene: .
v_gene: TRBV7-2
CDR3aa: CASSLGHSENTIYF
CDR3nt: TGTGCCAGCAGCTTAGGCCACTCTGAAAACACCATATATTTT

abundance: few
j_gene: TRBJ2-7
d_gene: .
v_gene: TRBV5-1
CDR3aa: CASSPARAYEQYF
CDR3nt: TGCGCCAGCAGCCCCGCCAGGGCCTACGAGCAGTACTTC

abundance: .
j_gene: TRBJ1-1
d_gene: TRBD1
v_gene: TRBV18
CDR3aa: CASSPRQGAEAFF
CDR3nt: TGTGCCAGCTCACCCAGACAGGGGGCTGAAGCTTTCTTT

abundance: many
j_gene: TRBJ2-7
d_gene: .
v_gene: TRBV5-5
CDR3aa: CASSPTGTTYEQYF
CDR3nt: TGTGCCAGCAGCCCAACGGGGACAACCTACGAGCAGTACTTC

abundance: many
j_gene: TRBJ1-4
d_gene: .
v_gene: TRBV28
CDR3aa: CASSLTGTNEKLFF
CDR3nt: TGTGCCAGCAGTTTAACGGGGACTAATGAAAAACTGTTTTTT

abundance: .
j_gene: TRBJ2-7
d_gene: .
v_gene: TRBV10-3
CDR3aa: CAIRRPTAEQYF
CDR3nt: TGTGCCATCAGGCGCCCGACCGCCGAGCAGTACTTC

abundance: many
j_gene: TRBJ2-2
d_gene: TRBD1
v_gene: TRBV7-6
CDR3aa: CASSQQGIGDTGELFF
CDR3nt: TGTGCCAGCAGCCAACAGGGGATAGGCGACACCGGGGAGCTGTTTTTT

abundance: many
j_gene: TRBJ1-1
d_gene: TRBD1
v_gene: TRBV5-7
CDR3aa: CASSGQGARTEAFF
CDR3nt: TGTGCCAGCAGCGGACAGGGGGCGCGCACTGAAGCTTTCTTT

abundance: many
j_gene: TRBJ2-3
d_gene: TRBD2
v_gene: TRBV18
CDR3aa: CASSRTDSGTSGGYTDTQYF
CDR3nt: TGTGCCAGCTCTCGAACAGATTCCGGGACTAGCGGGGGATACACAGATACGCAGTATTTT

abundance: many
j_gene: TRBJ1-5
d_gene: .
v_gene: TRBV7-2
CDR3aa: CASSLEGVSNQPQHF
CDR3nt: TGTGCCAGCAGCTTAGAGGGGGTTAGCAATCAGCCCCAGCATTTT

abundance: many
j_gene: TRBJ1-1
d_gene: .
v_gene: TRBV28
CDR3aa: CASSPTLVGTEAFF
CDR3nt: TGTGCCAGCAGTCCCACACTTGTAGGGACTGAAGCTTTCTTT

abundance: many
j_gene: TRBJ1-2
d_gene: .
v_gene: TRBV29-1
CDR3aa: CSAKDQRFGYTF
CDR3nt: TGCAGCGCAAAAGATCAACGTTTTGGCTACACCTTC

abundance: many
j_gene: TRBJ2-6
d_gene: .
v_gene: TRBV29-1
CDR3aa: CSVWNSGANVLTF
CDR3nt: TGCAGCGTTTGGAACTCTGGGGCCAACGTCCTGACTTTC

abundance: medium-sized
j_gene: TRBJ2-3
d_gene: .
v_gene: TRBV2
CDR3aa: CASSGQLSTDTQYF
CDR3nt: TGTGCCAGCAGTGGACAGTTAAGCACAGATACGCAGTATTTT

abundance: .
j_gene: TRBJ2-7
d_gene: .
v_gene: TRBV28
CDR3aa: CASRTSRGEQYF
CDR3nt: TGTGCCAGCAGAACATCCAGGGGCGAGCAGTACTTC

abundance: many
j_gene: TRBJ2-5
d_gene: .
v_gene: TRBV20-1
CDR3aa: CSARDRARYF
CDR3nt: TGCAGTGCTAGAGATAGAGCTAGGTACTTC

abundance: .
j_gene: TRBJ1-3
d_gene: .
v_gene: TRBV30
CDR3aa: CAWSGGQGTIYF
CDR3nt: TGTGCCTGGAGTGGAGGCCAAGGCACCATATATTTT

abundance: few
j_gene: TRBJ2-3
d_gene: .
v_gene: TRBV6-1
CDR3aa: CASSVTTSDTQYF
CDR3nt: TGTGCCAGCAGTGTTACTACCTCCGATACGCAGTATTTT

abundance: few
j_gene: TRBJ1-2
d_gene: TRBD1
v_gene: TRBV6-5
CDR3aa: CASSSPDRGYGYTF
CDR3nt: TGTGCCAGCAGTTCCCCAGACAGGGGGTATGGCTACACCTTC

abundance: few
j_gene: TRBJ2-5
d_gene: TRBD2
v_gene: TRBV20-1
CDR3aa: CSGQTSGGETQYF
CDR3nt: TGCAGTGGTCAGACTAGCGGGGGAGAGACCCAGTACTTC

abundance: many
j_gene: TRBJ2-1
d_gene: .
v_gene: TRBV20-1
CDR3aa: CSANPGLGWGGEQFF
CDR3nt: TGCAGTGCTAATCCGGGACTCGGGTGGGGTGGTGAGCAGTTCTTC

abundance: .
j_gene: TRBJ2-7
d_gene: .
v_gene: TRBV6-5
CDR3aa: CASSYRRDHEQYF
CDR3nt: TGTGCCAGCAGTTATAGGAGGGACCACGAGCAGTACTTC

abundance: many
j_gene: TRBJ2-1
d_gene: TRBD1
v_gene: TRBV11-2
CDR3aa: CASSSGQGAYNEQFF
CDR3nt: TGTGCCAGCAGCTCCGGACAGGGGGCCTACAATGAGCAGTTCTTC

abundance: few
j_gene: TRBJ2-3
d_gene: .
v_gene: TRBV18
CDR3aa: CASSPIAGTDTQYF
CDR3nt: TGTGCCAGCTCACCTATAGCGGGCACAGATACGCAGTATTTT

abundance: few
j_gene: TRBJ2-1
d_gene: .
v_gene: TRBV11-2
CDR3aa: CASSLVAGPEQFF
CDR3nt: TGTGCCAGCAGCTTAGTTGCGGGCCCCGAGCAGTTCTTC

abundance: few
j_gene: TRBJ2-3
d_gene: .
v_gene: TRBV28
CDR3aa: CASSLGGRTDTQYF
CDR3nt: TGTGCCAGCAGTTTAGGGGGGCGGACAGATACGCAGTATTTT

abundance: many
j_gene: TRBJ2-5
d_gene: TRBD1
v_gene: TRBV12-3/TRBV12-4
CDR3aa: CASRKDRENVETQYF
CDR3nt: TGTGCCAGCAGGAAGGACAGGGAGAATGTAGAGACCCAGTACTTC

abundance: many
j_gene: TRBJ1-5
d_gene: .
v_gene: TRBV4-2
CDR3aa: CASRSTGYSNQPQHF
CDR3nt: TGTGCCAGCAGATCGACAGGCTATAGCAATCAGCCCCAGCATTTT

abundance: many
j_gene: TRBJ1-4
d_gene: .
v_gene: TRBV12-3/TRBV12-4
CDR3aa: CASSLNWATNEKLFF
CDR3nt: TGTGCCAGCAGTCTTAATTGGGCAACTAATGAAAAACTGTTTTTT

abundance: few
j_gene: TRBJ2-3
d_gene: .
v_gene: TRBV24-1
CDR3aa: CATSDPGPSTDTQYF
CDR3nt: TGTGCCACCAGTGACCCGGGACCGAGCACAGATACGCAGTATTTT

abundance: few
j_gene: TRBJ2-7
d_gene: .
v_gene: TRBV28
CDR3aa: CASSPRTVSYEQYF
CDR3nt: TGTGCCAGCAGTCCCAGGACCGTCTCCTACGAGCAGTACTTC

abundance: many
j_gene: TRBJ2-3
d_gene: .
v_gene: TRBV5-1
CDR3aa: CASSKQDTQYF
CDR3nt: TGCGCCAGCAGCAAGCAAGATACGCAGTATTTT

abundance: few
j_gene: TRBJ1-4
d_gene: .
v_gene: TRBV12-3/TRBV12-4
CDR3aa: CASRGPGSTEKLFF
CDR3nt: TGTGCCAGCAGGGGACCCGGGTCCACTGAAAAACTGTTTTTT

abundance: many
j_gene: TRBJ2-4
d_gene: TRBD2
v_gene: TRBV27
CDR3aa: CASQGLAGGRAKNIQYF
CDR3nt: TGTGCCAGCCAGGGACTAGCGGGGGGGAGGGCCAAAAACATTCAGTACTTC

abundance: few
j_gene: TRBJ1-5
d_gene: .
v_gene: TRBV19
CDR3aa: CASNAISNQPQHF
CDR3nt: TGTGCCAGTAATGCTATTAGCAATCAGCCCCAGCATTTT

abundance: few
j_gene: TRBJ2-7
d_gene: .
v_gene: TRBV30
CDR3aa: CAWSVRRKDEQYF
CDR3nt: TGTGCCTGGAGTGTACGAAGGAAGGACGAGCAGTACTTC

abundance: many
j_gene: TRBJ1-4
d_gene: .
v_gene: TRBV30
CDR3aa: CAWSEGGSTNEKLFF
CDR3nt: TGTGCCTGGAGCGAGGGGGGATCAACTAATGAAAAACTGTTTTTT

abundance: .
j_gene: TRBJ2-1
d_gene: .
v_gene: TRBV4-3
CDR3aa: CASSQERLGGDEQFF
CDR3nt: TGCGCCAGCAGCCAAGAACGTCTAGGGGGGGATGAGCAGTTCTTC

abundance: many
j_gene: TRBJ1-1
d_gene: .
v_gene: TRBV20-1
CDR3aa: CSATTQGTEAFF
CDR3nt: TGCAGTGCTACTACACAGGGTACTGAAGCTTTCTTT

abundance: .
j_gene: TRBJ2-1
d_gene: .
v_gene: TRBV24-1
CDR3aa: CATSDLTDSRSF
CDR3nt: TGTGCCACCAGTGATTTGACGGACAGCAGGTCCTTC

abundance: .
j_gene: TRBJ1-1
d_gene: .
v_gene: TRBV12-3/TRBV12-4
CDR3aa: CASSPGGPNTEAFF
CDR3nt: TGTGCCAGCAGCCCTGGAGGGCCAAACACTGAAGCTTTCTTT

abundance: many
j_gene: TRBJ2-5
d_gene: .
v_gene: TRBV21-1
CDR3aa: CASSTLTGPKETQYF
CDR3nt: TGTGCCAGCAGCACCTTGACAGGGCCCAAAGAGACCCAGTACTTC

abundance: .
j_gene: TRBJ1-2
d_gene: .
v_gene: TRBV28
CDR3aa: CASSSANNYGYTF
CDR3nt: TGTGCCAGCAGTTCAGCGAATAACTATGGCTACACCTTC

abundance: .
j_gene: TRBJ1-1
d_gene: .
v_gene: TRBV19
CDR3aa: CASSIGRAEAFF
CDR3nt: TGTGCCAGTAGTATTGGGAGGGCTGAAGCTTTCTTT

abundance: many
j_gene: TRBJ1-6
d_gene: .
v_gene: TRBV5-1
CDR3aa: CASKDMPGYNSPLHF
CDR3nt: TGCGCCAGCAAGGACATGCCGGGATATAATTCACCCCTCCACTTT

abundance: .
j_gene: TRBJ1-1
d_gene: .
v_gene: TRBV29-1
CDR3aa: CSVARTHEAFF
CDR3nt: TGCAGCGTGGCTCGGACACACGAAGCTTTCTTT